This T cell receptor beta chain emerged from a study of response to subunit inactivated influenza vaccine. This clonotype has just a few counts. One entry per CDR3 protein results from TCRdb running MiXCR on the RT-PCR reads. The sample lists roughly 500,000 distinct CDR3 sequences; roughly 23% were seen once. The CDR3 loop spans 13 amino acids. Germline V gene data show CDR1 as DFQATT and CDR2 as SNEGSKA (reference sequence). Trimming shortened V by 0 bases and J by 3 bases, and 9 bases separated the two germline ends. The data were also submitted as part of a second study, on T cells expressing NK-cell markers. From that report: As the method of synthesis, 5'RACE template switching with UMIs yielded TCR beta cDNA. In several experiments, an anti-gamma-delta TCR antibody restricted sorting to alpha-beta TCR T cells. Each of 6 or 7 donors carried dominant NKG2C+ clonotypes accounting for about 1.0-8% of CD8+ T cells.

The chain recombines TRBV20-1 with TRBJ2-7; no firm D call. The input for sequencing was CD4+ T cells sorted from PBMCs, taken about 13 days after vaccination. The TCR sequence derives from a man aged 50-60 years who received an inactivated influenza vaccine. The CDR3 here is CSARDSPSYEQYF. Written as DNA, the CDR3 is TGCAGTGCTAGAGATTCGCCCAGCTACGAGCAGTACTTC.